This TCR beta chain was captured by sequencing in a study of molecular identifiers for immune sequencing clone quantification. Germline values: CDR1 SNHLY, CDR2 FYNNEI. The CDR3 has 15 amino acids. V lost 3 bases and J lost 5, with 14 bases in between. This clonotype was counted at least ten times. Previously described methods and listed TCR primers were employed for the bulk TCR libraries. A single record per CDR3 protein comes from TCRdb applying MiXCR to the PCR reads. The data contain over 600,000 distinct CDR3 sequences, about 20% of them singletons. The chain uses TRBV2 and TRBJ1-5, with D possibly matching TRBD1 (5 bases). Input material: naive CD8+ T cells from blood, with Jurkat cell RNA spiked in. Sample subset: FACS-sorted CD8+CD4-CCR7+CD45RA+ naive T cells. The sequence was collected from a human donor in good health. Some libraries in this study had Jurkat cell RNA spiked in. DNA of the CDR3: TGTGCCAGCAGTGAGTTATTCAGGGTGGATCAGCCCCAGCATTTT. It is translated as CASSELFRVDQPQHF.